These 5 T cell receptor beta chains originate from one sample sequenced in a study of Graves' ophthalmopathy and Graves' hyperthyroidism. Scientists amplified the TCR beta CDR3 regions from RNA transcripts. HTBI primers were used in a first-round RT-PCR, which preceded a second-round multiplex PCR. From the multiplex PCR reads, TCRdb called clonotypes with MiXCR, one entry per CDR3 protein. The table shows over 650,000 distinct CDR3 sequences, with roughly 39% occurring only once. The material sequenced was peripheral blood. The origin of the receptors is an adult man with Graves' ophthalmopathy.

This clonotype is a singleton in its sample. V usage is TRBV2 and J usage is TRBJ1-3; D call uncertain. This CDR3 comprises 14 residues. Per the germline V gene, CDR1 is SNHLY and CDR2 is FYNNEI. V was trimmed by 6 bases and J by 3 bases, leaving 12 bases between them. CDR3 residues: CASRPPSRGNTIYF. The CDR3 nucleotides read TGTGCCAGCAGGCCCCCGTCGCGTGGAAACACCATATATTTT.

The sample holds a few counts of this clonotype. The chain joins TRBV19 to TRBJ1-1, with D possibly TRBD1 on 5 matching bases. Between the trimmed V and J ends, which lost 9 bases and 1 base, there was a span of 24 bases. The CDR3 is made up of 17 amino acids. Germline CDR1 is LNHDA and CDR2 is SQIVND (reference sequence). CDR3 bases: TGTGCCAGCAGTGAATCAGGGATCGGTTTGGCGAACACTGAAGCTTTCTTT. This gives the protein CASSESGIGLANTEAFF.

This chain links TRBV2 with TRBJ1-5, with D maybe TRBD1 (5 bases). Trimming removed 4 bases from V and 5 bases from J, with 9 bases in between. The CDR3 runs 13 residues. Per germline, CDR1 SNHLY and CDR2 FYNNEI. CDR3 sequence: CASSAGPHQPQHF. CDR3 coding DNA: TGTGCCAGCAGTGCAGGGCCTCATCAGCCCCAGCATTTT. The full variable domain, its missing parts supplied by reference TRBV2 and TRBJ1-5, is EPEVTQTPSHQVTQMGQEVILRCVPISNHLYFYWYRQILGQKVEFLVSFYNNEISEKSEIFDDQFSVERPDGSNFTLKIRSTKLEDSAMYFCASSAGPHQPQHFGDGTRLSIL.

Many counts were recorded for this clonotype. This rearrangement joins TRBV6-5 to TRBJ2-7, with 7 bases that match TRBD2. This CDR3 is 14 amino acids long. CDR1 is MNHEY and CDR2 is SVGAGI in the germline V gene. V lost 6 bases to trimming and J lost 4 bases; unmatched junction nucleotides: 9. DNA for the CDR3: TGTGCCAGCAGCCCCCGGGGAGGGTGGTACGAGCAGTACTTC. Translation gives CASSPRGGWYEQYF.

This clonotype was counted at least ten times. The V gene is TRBV7-2, the J gene TRBJ2-2; tentatively, D is TRBD1 (6 bases). V lost 1 base to trimming and J lost 4 bases, with 10 bases between them. Germline assignment: CDR1 SGHTA and CDR2 FQGNSA. The CDR3 loop spans 15 amino acids. CDR3 sequence (DNA): TGTGCCAGCAGCTTAGGGCAGGGGCCCACCGGGGAGCTGTTTTTT. Translating it yields CASSLGQGPTGELFF.